This is a list of T cell receptor beta chains from one sample in a study of T cells expressing NK-cell markers. TCRdb reprocessed the 5' RACE reads, keeping one entry per CDR3 protein, no DNA. The sample features some 140,000 distinct CDR3 sequences, with around 37% in its top ten. Source material: blood T cells: a sorted CD56 or NKG2C T cell subset, CD4+ or CD8+ T cells, or bulk PBMC T cells (not recorded which). The receptors here all came from a woman aged 45-65 years in good health. Both conserved end residues are part of each CDR3. The order of the fields is J gene, V gene, CDR3 protein.

J: TRBJ2-7
V: TRBV7-9
CDR3: CASSLPRVGYEQYF

J: TRBJ2-1
V: TRBV6-5
CDR3: CATGSGRAFLNEQFF

J: TRBJ2-3
V: TRBV30
CDR3: CAWTAGRGDTQYF

J: TRBJ2-1
V: TRBV11-2
CDR3: CASSLKSPASYNEQFF

J: TRBJ2-3
V: TRBV3-1
CDR3: CASSQGASNTDTQYF

J: TRBJ2-7
V: TRBV11-1
CDR3: CASSFGVGPSGSYEQYF

J: TRBJ2-1
V: TRBV12-3/TRBV12-4
CDR3: CASSPPGVGFWGNNEQFF

J: TRBJ1-5
V: TRBV5-1
CDR3: CASSLQGQGRNLSNQPQHF

J: TRBJ1-1
V: TRBV9
CDR3: CASSPLTGSGTEAFF

J: TRBJ2-1
V: TRBV11-2
CDR3: CASSLGVGGEGFNEQFF

J: TRBJ2-2
V: TRBV12-3/TRBV12-4
CDR3: CASSSTRQGVGELFF

J: TRBJ2-3
V: TRBV7-9
CDR3: CATGRSADTQYF

J: TRBJ2-2
V: TRBV7-9
CDR3: CASSLAPGELFF

J: TRBJ1-1
V: TRBV10-2
CDR3: CASSEGRGRTTEAFF

J: TRBJ1-5
V: TRBV27
CDR3: CASSLWGQPQHF

J: TRBJ2-2
V: TRBV29-1
CDR3: CSVEVGRFTGELFF

J: TRBJ2-3
V: TRBV7-9
CDR3: CASSLPTSGSFADTQYF

J: TRBJ2-3
V: TRBV19
CDR3: CASSSGGATQYF

J: TRBJ2-1
V: TRBV6-5
CDR3: CASSYSRRATYNEQFF

J: TRBJ2-7
V: TRBV4-2
CDR3: CASGDGTSGSYEQYF

J: TRBJ2-1
V: TRBV6-4
CDR3: CASSVSSSYNEQFF

J: TRBJ2-2
V: TRBV7-9
CDR3: CASSLSLRTGELFF

J: TRBJ2-1
V: TRBV6-4
CDR3: CASSASIAGAYNEQFF

J: TRBJ1-3
V: TRBV7-9
CDR3: CASSSRGDTIYF

J: TRBJ2-3
V: TRBV3-1
CDR3: CASSKDRNTDTQYF

J: TRBJ2-5
V: TRBV7-9
CDR3: CASKGAEETQYF

J: TRBJ2-1
V: TRBV3-1
CDR3: CASSRTGAYNEQFF

J: TRBJ2-3
V: TRBV20-1
CDR3: CSARGLAETFLRTDTQYF

J: TRBJ1-1
V: TRBV6-1
CDR3: CASSGGQGSGTEAFF

J: TRBJ1-1
V: TRBV5-1
CDR3: CASSGGVTEAFF

J: TRBJ2-3
V: TRBV5-6
CDR3: CASSPGPGTQYF

J: TRBJ2-5
V: TRBV29-1
CDR3: CSALAGGGETQYF

J: TRBJ1-1
V: TRBV6-1
CDR3: CASPQGRTEAFF

J: TRBJ2-3
V: TRBV27
CDR3: CASSRAGGLDTQYF

J: TRBJ2-1
V: TRBV24-1
CDR3: CATSDPGGTSINEQFF

J: TRBJ2-1
V: TRBV29-1
CDR3: CSVEGEGGSYNEQFF

J: TRBJ2-5
V: TRBV5-1
CDR3: CASSSRDRGVETQYF

J: TRBJ2-1
V: TRBV20-1
CDR3: CSARGRIGQFF

J: TRBJ2-5
V: TRBV5-6
CDR3: CASSLRPSWEQETQYF

J: TRBJ2-7
V: TRBV29-1
CDR3: CSVGGQAYYEQYF